This T cell receptor beta chain was observed in a study of blood T cells in healthy people across ages. Together with a sample-barcoded 5' primer, a J-beta primer mix was included in a second PCR lasting roughly 6 to 12 cycles. TCRdb recomputed calls from the 5' RACE reads with MiXCR, one row per CDR3 protein. Of 600,000 to 900,000 distinct CDR3 sequences in the sample, roughly 25% were seen once. Looked up from germline, CDR1 is KGHSH and CDR2 is LQKENI. This CDR3 has 13 residues. These data also formed part of another study, on T cells of mothers and their children. That paper states: No clones detected were persistent microchimeric T cell clones.

Sequenced input: blood. The chain carries TRBV18 and TRBJ2-5; D could derive from TRBD1 or TRBD2 (5 bases each). The J call may be faulty, since TRBJ2-1 better matches the DNA end. The receptor comes from a boy younger than 18 in good health. The chain's CDR3 is CASSRSTGTEQFF. The DNA of the CDR3 is TGTGCCAGCTCACGATCGACCGGGACCGAGCAGTTCTTC.